These T cell receptor beta chains were read from a single sample in a study of blood T cells in healthy people across ages. TCRdb passed the 5' RACE reads through MiXCR, listing each CDR3 protein once. The sample includes 1.5 million to 2 million distinct CDR3 sequences, approximately 50% of them seen just once. Sequenced sample: blood. Receptors were obtained from a woman in her forties in good health. The CDR3 runs from the conserved cysteine through the conserved F or W. D genes are given only for firm matches. Only some rows state a clone size, as once, few, many or a class for expanded clones.

J gene,V gene,clone size,D gene,CDR3 DNA,CDR3 protein
TRBJ2-2,TRBV5-1,.,.,TGCGCCAGCAGCTTGGCAGTAAACACCGGGGAGCTGTTTTTT,CASSLAVNTGELFF
TRBJ2-1,TRBV20-1,.,.,TGCAGTGCTAATACACAATTAGGAGCATCCTACAATGAGCAGTTCTTC,CSANTQLGASYNEQFF
TRBJ2-6,TRBV2,.,TRBD1,TGTGCCAGCACCGGACAGGGTGTATCTGGGGCCAACGTCCTGACTTTC,CASTGQGVSGANVLTF
TRBJ1-5,TRBV18,.,.,TGTGCCAGCTCACCACCGGGCACCCATAGCAATCAGCCCCAGCATTTT,CASSPPGTHSNQPQHF
TRBJ2-4,TRBV12-3/TRBV12-4,.,.,TGTGCCAGCAGTTTTTCCCCCCAAAACATTCAGTACTTC,CASSFSPQNIQYF
TRBJ2-3,TRBV27,.,TRBD1,TGTGCCAGCAGTGATCCGGGACAGGGAGTGTCAGATACGCAGTATTTT,CASSDPGQGVSDTQYF
TRBJ2-1,TRBV28,few,.,TGTGCCAGCAGTTTCAGGGTTTGGCTAGGGGGTGAGCAGTTCTTC,CASSFRVWLGGEQFF
TRBJ2-3,TRBV5-6,few,TRBD2,TGTGCCAGCAGCTTGGGGGGGGGAAGTCGCACAGATACGCAGTATTTT,CASSLGGGSRTDTQYF
TRBJ1-1,TRBV20-1,.,.,TGCAGTGCGCCCGGGAACATGAACACTGAAGCTTTCTTT,CSAPGNMNTEAFF
TRBJ1-2,TRBV4-1,.,.,TGCGCCAGCAGCCAAGGGACAGCATCTAACTATGGCTACACCTTC,CASSQGTASNYGYTF
TRBJ2-7,TRBV11-2,.,.,TGTGCCAGCAGCTTAGACCATACAGGAGACTACGAGCAGTACTTC,CASSLDHTGDYEQYF
TRBJ1-2,TRBV10-3,few,.,TGTGCCATCAGTGAGAGGCCTGGGGTGACGGATGGCTACACCTTC,CAISERPGVTDGYTF
TRBJ1-2,TRBV20-1,.,.,TGCAGAACGACGGAAGGCTACACCTTC,CRTTEGYTF
TRBJ2-7,TRBV4-2,.,TRBD1,TGTGCCAGCAGCCATACAGGGGGAAGGTACGAGCAGTACTTC,CASSHTGGRYEQYF
TRBJ2-4,TRBV10-3,.,TRBD2,TGTGCCTCCGGGGGGGCCAAAAACATTCAGTACTTC,CASGGAKNIQYF
TRBJ1-2,TRBV29-1,few,.,TGCAGCGCCTCGGTCGCCCGGACGGACTATGGCTACACCTTC,CSASVARTDYGYTF
TRBJ2-7,TRBV7-6,.,TRBD2,TGTGCCAGCAGCACACTAGCGGGAGTAAGAGAGCAGTACTTC,CASSTLAGVREQYF
TRBJ2-7,TRBV6-2/TRBV6-3,.,.,TGTGCCAGCACTACGTCGGTCTACGAGCAGTACTTC,CASTTSVYEQYF
TRBJ2-5,TRBV27,few,TRBD2,TGTGCCAGCAGTTCCCAGGGAGCGGGGGAAGAGACCCAGTACTTC,CASSSQGAGEETQYF
TRBJ2-5,TRBV28,.,TRBD1,TGTGCCAGCAGTCTCCGGGACAGCGGCTGGAAGCAGTACTTC,CASSLRDSGWKQYF